Below are 6 T cell receptor beta chains sequenced from a single sample in a study of metastatic and nonmetastatic thyroid tumors. Patients underwent thyroid surgery, and none had received any treatment before it. MiXCR re-clonotyped the PCR reads for TCRdb. The sample carries some 46,000 clones, around a quarter recorded once. Sequenced material: blood. The receptors stem from a male donor with papillary thyroid cancer or a benign thyroid nodule (not recorded which). Some clones in this sample may be carry-over from other donors' samples.

This chain's CDR3 is CSAQGRAVSYEQYF. The CDR3 region has the DNA TGCAGTGCTCAGGGGAGGGCCGTTTCCTACGAGCAGTACTTC. This chain uses TRBV20-1 with TRBJ2-7, with a weak D call TRBD2 (7 bases). The V end lost 5 bases, the J end lost 1 base, and 15 bases lay between the germline ends. There are 14 residues in the CDR3. CDR1 and CDR2 (germline): DFQATT, SNEGSKA (reference sequence).

There are many counts of this clone. The chain recombines TRBV3-1 with TRBJ1-1; no clear D gene. The CDR3 runs to 12 residues. Between the trimmed V and J ends, which lost 4 bases and 4 bases, there was a span of 7 bases. Germline values: CDR1 LGHDT, CDR2 YNNKEL (reference sequence). Written as DNA, the CDR3 is TGTGCCAGCAGCCCTCGTCCCACTGAAGCTTTCTTT. It yields the protein CASSPRPTEAFF.

This clone was seen repeatedly, ten times or more. This chain uses TRBV11-2 with TRBJ2-1, with a tentative D call TRBD1 (5 bases). Germline-derived CDR1 and CDR2 are SGHAT and FQNNGV. V lost 2 bases and J 6 bases, leaving 11 bases between the germline ends. The CDR3 is 14 amino acids. The CDR3 sequence: CASSLKGPANEQFF. CDR3 nucleotides: TGTGCCAGCAGCTTAAAGGGGCCAGCCAATGAGCAGTTCTTC.

The chain employs TRBV2 and TRBJ1-1, with TRBD1 as a possible D gene (5 bases). V dropped 3 bases and J dropped 4 bases, with 12 bases sitting between them. CDR1 SNHLY and CDR2 FYNNEI come from the germline V gene. The CDR3 loop spans 14 amino acids. This CDR3 is CASSDLAGTTEAFF. The CDR3 nucleotides read TGTGCCAGCAGTGACTTGGCAGGGACCACTGAAGCTTTCTTT.

This clone was observed many times. The genes are TRBV25-1 and TRBJ2-3; 11 bases fit TRBD2. J lost 8 bases, V lost 6 bases, and 13 bases had no gene match. This CDR3 spans 16 amino acids. The germline gives CDR1 MGHDK, CDR2 SYGVNS. The CDR3 region is CASRTTTSGIIGTQYF. CDR3 in DNA: TGTGCCAGCAGGACTACGACTAGCGGGATCATTGGTACGCAGTATTTT.

The sample holds many counts of this clone. The chain is built from TRBV5-1 and TRBJ1-5; 7 nucleotides line up with TRBD1. Trimming at V came to 2 bases and at J to 4 bases, leaving 6 bases not matched to a gene. The CDR3 runs 15 residues. Germline loops: CDR1 SGHRS, CDR2 YFSETQ. The CDR3 DNA reads as TGCGCCAGCAGCTTAACAGGGGATAGTAATCAGCCCCAGCATTTT. Amino acids: CASSLTGDSNQPQHF. The whole variable domain, remainder taken from reference TRBV5-1 and TRBJ1-5, is KAGVTQTPRYLIKTRGQQVTLSCSPISGHRSVSWYQQTPGQGLQFLFEYFSETQRNKGNFPGRFSGRQFSNSRSEMNVSTLELGDSALYLCASSLTGDSNQPQHFGDGTRLSIL.